This TCR beta chain appears in the sequencing data of a study of CD8 T cells in ankylosing spondylitis. Overall study results and limits: Seemingly characteristic of ankylosing spondylitis blood was a TCR beta motif consisting of roughly 8 highly homologous variants. In ankylosing spondylitis patients, matched synovial fluid reportedly showed significant enrichment of disease-linked clones.

MiXCR, run by TCRdb on the 5' RACE reads, gives a single entry per CDR3 protein. The table includes about 170,000 distinct CDR3 sequences, 18% detected once. The V gene lost 5 bases and the J gene lost 5 bases, with 16 bases spanning the gap. Per germline, CDR1 PRHDT and CDR2 FYEKMQ (reference sequence). The CDR3 contains 15 residues. The sample holds a few counts of this clonotype. Its antigen is not known. The specimen was blood, either unsorted or a sorted T cell fraction (not recorded which). The clonotype originates from a male donor with ankylosing spondylitis or in good health (not recorded which). The chain couples TRBV13 to TRBJ2-1, with D perhaps TRBD1 or TRBD2 (6 bases each). CDR3 DNA: TGTGCCAGCAGCAAGAAACCGGGGGCCAACAATGAGCAGTTCTTC. This codes for CASSKKPGANNEQFF.